The 10 T cell receptor beta chains presented below share a single source sample, sequenced in a study of neurological immune-mediated disorders. TCRdb reanalysed the 5' RACE reads using MiXCR and keeps one entry per CDR3 protein. This table has fewer than 80,000 distinct CDR3 sequences, around 4.8% appearing once. The specimen sequenced was PBMCs. All receptors come from a woman aged 45 to 65 with multiple sclerosis.

This clonotype was detected many times. CDR3 protein: CASSGREETQYF. The CDR3 nucleotides are TGCGCCAGCAGCGGGAGAGAAGAGACCCAGTACTTC. The chain uses TRBV5-1 and TRBJ2-5, with a weak D call TRBD2 (5 bases). CDR3 size: 12 residues. The germline V and J ends were trimmed by 4 bases and 3 bases, with 7 bases remaining between them. Germline lookup yields CDR1 SGHRS and CDR2 YFSETQ.

This clonotype has a count of ten or more. The chain joins TRBV6-2 or TRBV6-3 to TRBJ2-2; D ambiguous. Germline V gives CDR1 MNHEY, CDR2 SVGEGT. V was trimmed by 0 bases and J by 8 bases, leaving 37 bases between them. This CDR3 region has 23 residues. Here the CDR3 reads CASSYSPDLTEGTSRSHIGELFF. The CDR3, as DNA: TGTGCCAGCAGTTACTCGCCCGACCTGACTGAAGGAACTTCAAGGAGTCATATTGGGGAGCTGTTTTTT.

As regards this clonotype: Because the CDR3 is missing its conserved closing phenylalanine or tryptophan, this is likely a read error. This chain joins TRBV18 and TRBJ1-1; D might be TRBD1 (5 bases). The V end was cut by 6 bases, the J end by 7 bases, with 15 bases between. CDR3 size: 13 residues. CDR1 is KGHSH, CDR2 LQKENI, per germline. For the CDR3, the DNA is TGTGCCAGCTCGCCGGACAAGGGCAATGAAGCTTTCAAT. The encoded protein is CASSPDKGNEAFN.

This clonotype was seen a few times. The genes are TRBV20-1 and TRBJ2-3; 11 nucleotides line up with TRBD2. Looked up from germline, CDR1 is DFQATT and CDR2 is SNEGSKA (reference sequence). After removal of 0 bases from V and 3 bases from J, the junction contained 2 bases not matched to a gene. CDR3 length: 15 residues. The CDR3 DNA is TGCAGTGCTAGAGAACTAGCGGGGGCTACAGATACGCAGTATTTT. Its translation is CSARELAGATDTQYF.

This clonotype was seen many times. This chain links TRBV6-2 or TRBV6-3 with TRBJ2-7; D is tentatively TRBD1 or TRBD2 (5 bases each). The V gene's germline CDR1 is MNHEY and CDR2 SVGEGT. The CDR3 length is 13 residues. V was shortened by 4 bases and J by 3 bases, with 10 bases between the two germline ends. CDR3 sequence reads: CASSWGFIYEQYF. In DNA, the CDR3 is TGTGCCAGCAGTTGGGGGTTCATCTACGAGCAGTACTTC.

This clonotype was counted a few times. V gene TRBV7-2 combines with J gene TRBJ2-7; no definite D call. Germline CDR1 and CDR2: SGHTA and FQGNSA. The CDR3 runs 14 residues. V was shortened by 2 bases and J by 2 bases, with 10 bases between the two germline ends. CDR3 DNA: TGTGCCAGCAGCTTAAATCCATTGGCCTACGAGCAGTACTTC. This codes for CASSLNPLAYEQYF.

At least ten counts were recorded for this clonotype. V and J are TRBV5-1 and TRBJ2-5, with D possibly being TRBD1 (5 bases). In germline, CDR1 is SGHRS, CDR2 YFSETQ. The CDR3 contains 13 residues. V was cut by 6 bases and J by 4 bases, with 13 bases left in between. Here the CDR3 reads CASTSQRGETQYF. CDR3 coding DNA: TGCGCCAGCACCTCACAAAGGGGAGAGACCCAGTACTTC.

This clonotype has ten or more counts. This chain joins TRBV5-1 and TRBJ2-1; 8 bases fit TRBD1. This CDR3 region has 15 residues. Trimming at V came to 0 bases and at J to 8 bases, leaving 7 bases not matched to a gene. From germline, CDR1 is SGHRS and CDR2 YFSETQ. This CDR3 reads CASSLEAGGWDEQFF. DNA for the CDR3: TGCGCCAGCAGCTTGGAGGCAGGGGGCTGGGATGAGCAGTTCTTC.

This clonotype was detected ten times or more. The chain links TRBV20-1 to TRBJ2-5; TRBD2 agrees at 14 bases. The germline CDR1 and CDR2 sequences are DFQATT and SNEGSKA (reference sequence). The CDR3 loop spans 17 amino acids. V lost 5 bases, J lost 5 bases, and 13 bases stayed unmatched. The CDR3, as DNA: TGCAGTGCTTTTTTCCCCAGACTAGCGGGGGGGCAGGAGACCCAGTACTTC. It codes for CSAFFPRLAGGQETQYF.

The CDR3 DNA is TGCAGTGCTGGGGTTGGGTTCAGCCTGGATACGCAGTATTTT. Its protein product is CSAGVGFSLDTQYF. The chain joins TRBV20-1 to TRBJ2-3; D unresolved. Trimming pared 5 bases from V and 6 bases from J, leaving 18 bases between. The CDR3 loop spans 14 amino acids. CDR1 is DFQATT and CDR2 is SNEGSKA in the germline V gene (reference sequence).